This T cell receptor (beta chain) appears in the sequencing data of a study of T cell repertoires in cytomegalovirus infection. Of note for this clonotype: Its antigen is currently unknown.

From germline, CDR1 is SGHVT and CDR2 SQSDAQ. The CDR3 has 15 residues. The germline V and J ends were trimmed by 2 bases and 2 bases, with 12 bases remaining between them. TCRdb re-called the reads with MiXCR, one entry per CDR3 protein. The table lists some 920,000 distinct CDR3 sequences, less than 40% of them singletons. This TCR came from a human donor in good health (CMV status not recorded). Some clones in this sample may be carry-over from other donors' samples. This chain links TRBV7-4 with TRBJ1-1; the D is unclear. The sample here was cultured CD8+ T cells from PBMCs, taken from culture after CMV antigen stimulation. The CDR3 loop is CASSLFGSVNTEAFF. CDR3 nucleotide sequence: TGTGCCAGCAGCTTATTCGGCAGCGTTAACACTGAAGCTTTCTTT.